This note documents a single T cell receptor beta chain sequence. Antigen specificity is unknown. The CDR3 runs 20 residues. The germline V gene has CDR1 DFQATT and CDR2 SNEGSKA (reference sequence). After removal of 1 base from V and 4 bases from J, the junction contained 23 bases not matched to a gene. These data belong to a study of blood T cells in healthy people across ages. The study's findings and limits: Older age coincided with a roughly linear decline in TCR beta diversity per million T cells. Naive CD4+ cells and diversity were both higher in long-lived donors than in aged donors.

Primers used in a second PCR of about 6 to 12 cycles were a sample-barcoded 5' primer and a J-beta primer mix. TCRdb reanalysed the 5' RACE reads using MiXCR and keeps one entry per CDR3 protein. The sample gives around 1.5 million distinct CDR3 sequences, 30% to 35% of which show up once; around 11% is in the top ten. Sequencing used blood. This receptor was taken from a woman aged 30 to 39 in good health. The chain is built from TRBV20-1 and TRBJ2-3, with 7 nucleotides matching TRBD2. The CDR3 nucleotides are TGCAGTGCTAGAGCGAGACTACAACCGACGACTAGCAGGAATCCAGATACGCAGTATTTT. Protein product: CSARARLQPTTSRNPDTQYF.